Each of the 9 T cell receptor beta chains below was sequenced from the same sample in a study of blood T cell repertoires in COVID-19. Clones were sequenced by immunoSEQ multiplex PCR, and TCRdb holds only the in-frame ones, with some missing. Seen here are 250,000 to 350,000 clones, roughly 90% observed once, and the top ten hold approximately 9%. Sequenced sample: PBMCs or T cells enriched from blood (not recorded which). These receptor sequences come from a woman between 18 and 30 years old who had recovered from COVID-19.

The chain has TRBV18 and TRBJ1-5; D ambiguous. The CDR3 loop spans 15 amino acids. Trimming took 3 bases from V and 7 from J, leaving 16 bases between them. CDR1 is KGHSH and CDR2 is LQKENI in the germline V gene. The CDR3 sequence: CASSPPQTVGQPQHF. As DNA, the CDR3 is TGTGCCAGCTCACCGCCTCAAACGGTCGGGCAGCCCCAGCATTTT.

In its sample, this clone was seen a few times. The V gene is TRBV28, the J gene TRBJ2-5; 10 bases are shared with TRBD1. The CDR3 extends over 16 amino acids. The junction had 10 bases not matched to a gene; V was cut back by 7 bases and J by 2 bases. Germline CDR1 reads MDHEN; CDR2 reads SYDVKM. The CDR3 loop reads CASTLNSDRGQETQYF. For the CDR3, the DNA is TGTGCCAGCACCCTGAACTCGGACAGGGGGCAAGAGACCCAGTACTTC.

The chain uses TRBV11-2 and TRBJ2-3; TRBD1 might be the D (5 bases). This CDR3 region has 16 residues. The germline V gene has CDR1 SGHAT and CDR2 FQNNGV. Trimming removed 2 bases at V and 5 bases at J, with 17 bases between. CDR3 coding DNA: TGTGCCAGCAGCTTATACAGGAAAAATCCGCTAGATACGCAGTATTTT. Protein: CASSLYRKNPLDTQYF.

Here the CDR3 DNA reads TGCAGTGCTAGCCCCCAGGACGAGCAGTACTTC. Translation: CSASPQDEQYF. The chain couples TRBV20-1 to TRBJ2-7; D is unclear. Trimming stripped 3 bases from V and 5 bases from J, with 8 bases between. CDR3 length: 11 residues. Looked up from germline, CDR1 is DFQATT and CDR2 is SNEGSKA (reference sequence).

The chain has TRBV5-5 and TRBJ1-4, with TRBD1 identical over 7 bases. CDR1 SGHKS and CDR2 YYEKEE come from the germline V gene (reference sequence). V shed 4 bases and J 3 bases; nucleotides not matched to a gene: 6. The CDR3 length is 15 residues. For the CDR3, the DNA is TGTGCCAGCAGCCCGAGGACAGGAGCTAATGAAAAACTGTTTTTT. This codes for CASSPRTGANEKLFF.

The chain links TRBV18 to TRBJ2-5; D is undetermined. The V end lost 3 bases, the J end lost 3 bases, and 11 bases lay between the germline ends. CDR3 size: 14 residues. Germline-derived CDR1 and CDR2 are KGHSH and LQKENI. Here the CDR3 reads CASSPSKAEETQYF. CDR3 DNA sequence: TGTGCCAGCTCACCCTCTAAGGCGGAAGAGACCCAGTACTTC.

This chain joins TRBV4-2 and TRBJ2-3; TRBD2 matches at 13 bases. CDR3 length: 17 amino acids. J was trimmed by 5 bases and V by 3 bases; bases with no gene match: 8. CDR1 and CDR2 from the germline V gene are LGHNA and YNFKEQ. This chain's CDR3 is CASSQGTSGGAEDTQYF. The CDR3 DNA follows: TGTGCCAGCAGCCAGGGAACTAGCGGGGGGGCAGAAGATACGCAGTATTTT.

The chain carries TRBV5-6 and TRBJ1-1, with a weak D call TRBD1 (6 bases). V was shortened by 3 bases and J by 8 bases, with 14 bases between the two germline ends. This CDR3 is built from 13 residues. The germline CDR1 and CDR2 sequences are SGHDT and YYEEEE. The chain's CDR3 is CASSSLTGFEAFF. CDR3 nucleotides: TGTGCCAGCAGCTCACTTACAGGGTTCGAAGCTTTCTTT.

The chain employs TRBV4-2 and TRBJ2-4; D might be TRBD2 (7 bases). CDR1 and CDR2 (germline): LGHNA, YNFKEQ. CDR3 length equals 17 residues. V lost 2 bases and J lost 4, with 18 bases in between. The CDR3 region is CASSQLLGGPDKNIQYF. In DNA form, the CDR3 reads TGTGCCAGCAGCCAATTACTCGGGGGGCCCGATAAAAACATTCAGTACTTC.